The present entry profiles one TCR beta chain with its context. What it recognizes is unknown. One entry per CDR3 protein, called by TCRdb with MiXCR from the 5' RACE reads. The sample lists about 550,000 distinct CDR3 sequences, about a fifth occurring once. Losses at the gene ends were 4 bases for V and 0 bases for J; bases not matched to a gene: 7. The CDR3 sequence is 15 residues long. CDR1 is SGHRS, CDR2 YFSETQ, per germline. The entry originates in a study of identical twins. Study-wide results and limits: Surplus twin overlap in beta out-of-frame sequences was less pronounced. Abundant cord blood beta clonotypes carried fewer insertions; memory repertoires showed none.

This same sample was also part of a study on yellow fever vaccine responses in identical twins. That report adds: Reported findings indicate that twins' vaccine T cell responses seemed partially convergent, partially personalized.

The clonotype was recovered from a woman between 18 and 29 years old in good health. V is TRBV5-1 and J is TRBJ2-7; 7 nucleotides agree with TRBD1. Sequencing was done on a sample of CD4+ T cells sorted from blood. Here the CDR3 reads CASSPTGQFSYEQYV. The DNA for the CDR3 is TGCGCCAGCAGCCCGACGGGACAGTTCTCCTACGAGCAGTACGTC.